A selection of T cell receptor beta chains follows, all from one sample in a study of T cell responses to AZD1222 COVID-19 vaccine. Measured with immunoSEQ multiplex PCR; TCRdb has only the in-frame clones, and not every one. The sample holds some 190,000 clones; around 94% are singletons and the top ten take around 1.7%. The material was peripheral blood, obtained 28 days after the second dose of the MenACWY control vaccine. Source of these receptors: an adult who received the MenACWY meningococcal vaccine as a control. Each CDR3 is given with its conserved first and last residue. A D gene is named only where the DNA matches it firmly. For some rows the clone size is stated as once, few or many, or as a class when expanded; others skip it.

TRBD1 | - | TRBJ2-7 | TRBV15 | TGTGCCACCAGCAGGGACAGGGGAGACTACGAGCAGTACTTC | CATSRDRGDYEQYF
- | - | TRBJ1-1 | TRBV9 | TGTGCCAGCAGCGCAAATAGACAGATCAACACTGAAGCTTTCTTT | CASSANRQINTEAFF
TRBD2 | - | TRBJ2-7 | TRBV30 | TGTGCCTGGGCTCCCGGACTAGCGGGAGTTCCCGAGCAGTACTTC | CAWAPGLAGVPEQYF
- | few | TRBJ2-7 | TRBV18 | TGTGCCAGCTCACCGGGATTGGGATACGAGCAGTACTTC | CASSPGLGYEQYF
- | - | TRBJ1-6 | TRBV6-4 | TGTGCCAGCAGTGACTCGTCGGACGGAACTAATTCACCCCTCCACTTT | CASSDSSDGTNSPLHF
- | - | TRBJ2-1 | TRBV7-2 | TGTGCCAGCAGCTTAGTAGGGGGCTACAATGAGCAGTTCTTC | CASSLVGGYNEQFF
TRBD1 | few | TRBJ1-3 | TRBV3-1/TRBV3-2 | TGTGCCAGCAGCCAACTCCTCTTACAGGGGACTGGAAACACCATATATTTT | CASSQLLLQGTGNTIYF
- | - | TRBJ1-1 | TRBV10-3 | TGTGCCATCAGTGATGTGCAGGCCCTAAACACTGAAGCTTTCTTT | CAISDVQALNTEAFF
- | - | TRBJ1-1 | TRBV30 | TGTGCCTGGAGTGGAGCACAGTCTGAAGCTTTCTTT | CAWSGAQSEAFF
- | - | TRBJ1-1 | TRBV6-5 | TGTGCCAGCAGTCCCAACGGGGGCACTGAAGCTTTCTTT | CASSPNGGTEAFF
TRBD2 | - | TRBJ2-3 | TRBV27 | TGTGCCAGCAGTAAGGGACTAGCGGGAGGAGCGGATACGCAGTATTTT | CASSKGLAGGADTQYF